A single sample is the source of the 2 T cell receptor beta chains below, sequenced in a study of OX40 agonist ivuxolimab in advanced cancers. Profiling relied on immunoSEQ multiplex PCR, and the TCRdb table lists in-frame clones only, not all of them. The repertoire holds about 59,000 clones, with 75% to 90% as singletons. The specimen comprised CD4+ or CD8+ T cells sorted from blood, sampled in a trial of the OX40 agonist ivuxolimab. Source of these receptors: an adult with an advanced solid tumor such as melanoma, head and neck, liver or kidney cancer.

This chain uses TRBV7-3 with TRBJ1-1; unclear D gene. Trimming pared 0 bases from V and 4 bases from J, leaving 9 bases between. CDR1 and CDR2 from the germline V gene are SGHTA and FQGTGA. The CDR3 covers 14 residues. In nucleotides, the CDR3 is TGTGCCAGCAGCTTAACGAGGGTAGTCACTGAAGCTTTCTTT. Amino acids: CASSLTRVVTEAFF.

V and J are TRBV5-6 and TRBJ1-2; 7 bases agree with TRBD1. Germline V CDR1 and CDR2: SGHDT, YYEEEE. The V and J ends lost 7 bases and 8 bases, in that order; junction bases with no gene match: 11. The CDR3 is 13 residues long. CDR3: CASRYTGALGYTF. The CDR3 DNA is TGTGCCAGCCGCTATACAGGGGCGCTAGGCTACACCTTC.